The entry that follows covers one TCR beta chain sequence. The CDR3 runs to 15 residues. V lost 0 bases, J lost 8 bases, and 13 bases lay in between. Germline V gene sequence: CDR1 MGHRA, CDR2 YSYEKL. Arm-PCR of CDR3 regions with iRepertoire HTBI primers generated TCR beta libraries. TCRdb re-called the multiplex PCR reads through MiXCR, storing one row per CDR3 protein. The sample yields about 530,000 distinct CDR3 sequences, roughly a sixth seen once. This record comes from a study of regulatory T cells in long-lasting Graves disease. Time point meaning: newly diagnosed GD, antithyroid drugs for less than 3 months. Generation of the TCR library employed RNA extracted from PBMCs. These sequences were also reported in another study, on T cells in Graves' hyperthyroidism and ophthalmopathy.

This sequence joins TRBV4-1 and TRBJ2-2, with D possibly being TRBD2 (5 bases). This TCR was recovered from a woman aged 35 to 60 with Graves disease. The sequencing used peripheral blood mononuclear cells (PBMCs), collected at new diagnosis, from a patient treated with antithyroid drugs. The DNA of the CDR3 is TGCGCCAGCAGCCAAGATAGGGAGATTAATGGGGAGCTGTTTTTT. Its translation is CASSQDREINGELFF.